These 18 T cell receptor beta chains were sequenced from one sample in a study of T-cell reconstitution after alpha-beta-depleted transplantation in children. As it was prepared, the TCRbeta library received unique molecular identifiers. One entry per CDR3 protein, called by TCRdb with MiXCR from the PCR reads. This table has 200,000 or so distinct CDR3 sequences, approximately 6.8% appearing once. The sample here was PBMCs, taken before TCRalphabeta/CD19-depleted stem cell transplant. Receptor source: a girl under three years old with combined immunodeficiency, due to receive a stem cell transplant.

This clonotype was picked up many times. CDR3 loop: CATSRVRQGHQPQHF. As DNA, the CDR3 is TGTGCCACCAGCAGAGTGAGACAGGGCCATCAGCCCCAGCATTTT. The genes are TRBV15 and TRBJ1-5; 7 positions agree with TRBD1. The CDR3 has 15 amino acids. V lost 1 base, J lost 5 bases, and 5 bases stayed unmatched. The germline CDR1 and CDR2 sequences are LNHNV and YYDKDF (reference sequence).

This clonotype was recorded at least ten times. This rearrangement joins TRBV5-6 to TRBJ2-7; D may be TRBD2 (8 bases). Deletions cut 4 bases from V and 6 bases from J, with 20 bases between. The germline V gene encodes CDR1 SGHDT and CDR2 YYEEEE. The CDR3 contains 15 residues. CDR3 nucleotides: TGTGCCAGCAGCCCGATGGGGACTAGGACAGGCGAGCAGTACTTC. Protein product: CASSPMGTRTGEQYF. The whole variable domain, remainder taken from reference TRBV5-6 and TRBJ2-7, is DAGVTQSPTHLIKTRGQQVTLRCSPKSGHDTVSWYQQALGQGPQFIFQYYEEEERQRGNFPDRFSGHQFPNYSSELNVNALLLGDSALYLCASSPMGTRTGEQYFGPGTRLTVT.

The genes are TRBV5-2 and TRBJ2-7; the D segment call TRBD1 is taken from the table without a DNA check. TRBV5-2 has pseudogene status. CDR3 size: 14 residues. The DNA for the CDR3 is TGTGCCAGGGGCCCCGGGCTCAAATGCTACGAGCAGTACTTC. This gives the protein CARGPGLKCYEQYF.

This clonotype was observed at least ten times. This chain connects TRBV7-6 to TRBJ2-1, with D possibly TRBD1 on 6 matching bases. V lost 5 bases and J 5 bases, leaving 16 bases between the germline ends. Germline V gene data show CDR1 as SGHVS and CDR2 as FNYEAQ. The CDR3 has 15 residues. The DNA for the CDR3 is TGTGCCAGCAGCCGGGGACAACCGCCTCACAATGAGCAGTTCTTC. It is translated as CASSRGQPPHNEQFF. Using reference TRBV7-6 and TRBJ2-1 for the parts outside the CDR3, the full variable domain is GAGVSQSPRYKVTKRGQDVALRCDPISGHVSLYWYRQALGQGPEFLTYFNYEAQQDKSGLPNDRFSAERPEGSISTLTIQRTEQRDSAMYRCASSRGQPPHNEQFFGPGTRLTVL.

This clonotype was recorded many times. V is TRBV4-1 and J is TRBJ2-3; no clear D gene. The CDR3 is made up of 12 amino acids. V dropped 1 base and J dropped 4 bases, with 3 bases sitting between them. Germline V gene sequence: CDR1 MGHRA, CDR2 YSYEKL. CDR3 sequence: CASSQVPDTQYF. CDR3 bases: TGCGCCAGCAGCCAAGTACCAGATACGCAGTATTTT.

Only a few counts were recorded for this clonotype. The chain employs TRBV7-3 and TRBJ2-1; the match to TRBD2 covers 10 bases. Germline loops: CDR1 SGHTA, CDR2 FQGTGA. Trimming removed 5 bases from V and 6 bases from J; junction bases left unmatched: 7. The CDR3 extends over 15 amino acids. CDR3 sequence: CASSLLAGVSNEQFF. The CDR3, as DNA: TGTGCCAGCAGCCTGCTAGCGGGAGTGAGCAATGAGCAGTTCTTC.

The chain joins TRBV29-1 to TRBJ2-5; 14 bases match TRBD2. This CDR3 has 18 amino acids. After removal of 5 bases from V and 2 bases from J, the junction contained 13 bases not matched to a gene. CDR1 and CDR2 from the germline V gene are SQVTM and ANQGSEA. CDR3 sequence (DNA): TGCAGCGTTCGGACAGCGGGACTAGCGGGGGACCAACAAGAGACCCAGTACTTC. It specifies CSVRTAGLAGDQQETQYF.

This clonotype has ten or more counts. The chain is built from TRBV27 and TRBJ2-7; 7 positions agree with TRBD2. CDR1 is MNHEY, CDR2 SMNVEV, per germline (reference sequence). The CDR3 has 13 residues. The J segment lost 6 bases and the V segment lost 3 bases, leaving 5 bases of the junction unmatched. The CDR3 DNA follows: TGTGCCAGCAGTTTTTCCCCGGGGGGCGAGCAGTACTTC. Encoded protein: CASSFSPGGEQYF.

The chain combines TRBV29-1 with TRBJ1-2; the D gene is possibly TRBD1 (5 bases). Per germline, CDR1 SQVTM and CDR2 ANQGSEA. V lost 4 bases, J lost 10 bases, and 13 bases lay in between. CDR3 length equals 11 residues. This CDR3 reads CSVGQPDDYTF. In DNA form, the CDR3 reads TGCAGCGTTGGACAGCCCGATGACTACACCTTC.

The V and J genes are TRBV29-1 and TRBJ2-7, with no clear D. The CDR3 has 11 amino acids. Per germline, CDR1 SQVTM and CDR2 ANQGSEA. Between the trimmed V and J ends, which lost 5 bases and 3 bases, there was a span of 8 bases. This chain's CDR3 is CSVRKGYEQYF. CDR3 DNA: TGCAGCGTTCGTAAGGGCTACGAGCAGTACTTC.

This clonotype was seen many times. The DNA for the CDR3 is TGCAGCGGGACAACGGGCGGGGAGCTGTTTTTT. This gives the protein CSGTTGGELFF. This chain connects TRBV29-1 to TRBJ2-2; a weak D match, TRBD1 (5 bases). V lost 7 bases, J lost 7 bases, and 10 bases lay in between. The CDR3 contains 11 residues. Germline lookup yields CDR1 SQVTM and CDR2 ANQGSEA.

This clonotype was counted a few times. The V gene is TRBV29-1, the J gene TRBJ1-1; 8 positions agree with TRBD1. Trimming at V came to 0 bases and at J to 1 base, leaving 7 bases not matched to a gene. The CDR3 has 16 residues. Germline V gene lookup returns CDR1 SQVTM and CDR2 ANQGSEA. The CDR3 DNA is TGCAGCGTTGAAGAAGGGTCCAGGGGGCAGAACACTGAAGCTTTCTTT. This encodes CSVEEGSRGQNTEAFF.

This chain uses TRBV7-2 with TRBJ2-7; D is possibly TRBD2 (7 bases). The V gene's germline CDR1 is SGHTA and CDR2 FQGNSA. V was cut by 4 bases and J by 6 bases, with 16 bases left in between. The CDR3 contains 14 residues. The CDR3 DNA follows: TGTGCCAGCAGCTCAAGAGGGGGGGCGGGCGAGCAGTACTTC. Amino acids: CASSSRGGAGEQYF.

This clonotype was counted many times. The DNA for the CDR3 is TGTGCCAGCAGCCTGCTAGCGGGGGCCGAGCAGTACTTC. Its translation is CASSLLAGAEQYF. The chain couples TRBV3-1 to TRBJ2-7; 10 nucleotides align to TRBD2. The CDR3 is made up of 13 amino acids. In germline, CDR1 is LGHDT, CDR2 YNNKEL (reference sequence). J was trimmed by 6 bases and V by 4 bases; bases with no gene match: 3.

This clonotype was recorded many times. The chain recombines TRBV5-5 with TRBJ1-5; no firm D call. Germline CDR1 reads SGHKS; CDR2 reads YYEKEE (reference sequence). The germline V and J ends were trimmed by 0 bases and 1 base, with 8 bases remaining between them. The CDR3 covers 15 residues. The CDR3 here is CASSLGPGSNQPQHF. Here the CDR3 DNA reads TGTGCCAGCAGCTTGGGCCCCGGGAGCAATCAGCCCCAGCATTTT.

This clonotype was detected many times. The chain recombines TRBV20-1 with TRBJ2-1; 9 nucleotides match TRBD2. Germline CDR1 is DFQATT and CDR2 is SNEGSKA (reference sequence). The CDR3 is made up of 14 amino acids. V was pared by 2 bases and J by 7 bases, with 6 bases of the junction left unmatched. The CDR3 sequence: CSARPLAGKNEQFF. CDR3 bases: TGCAGTGCTAGACCTCTAGCGGGAAAGAATGAGCAGTTCTTC.

This clonotype was observed many times. V gene TRBV5-5 combines with J gene TRBJ1-5; D is unresolved. This CDR3 contains 15 residues. Trimming stripped 0 bases from V and 0 bases from J, with 7 bases between. Germline values: CDR1 SGHKS, CDR2 YYEKEE (reference sequence). Here the CDR3 DNA reads TGTGCCAGCAGCTTGGTCTTCGATAGCAATCAGCCCCAGCATTTT. Its protein is CASSLVFDSNQPQHF.

At least ten counts were recorded for this clonotype. CDR3 nucleotides: TGTGCCAGCAGCCCTCCCCGGGACAGGGCGGAAGAGACCCAGTACTTC. Translated, it gives CASSPPRDRAEETQYF. The V gene is TRBV3-1, the J gene TRBJ2-5; 9 bases fit TRBD1. The germline V gene encodes CDR1 LGHDT and CDR2 YNNKEL (reference sequence). This CDR3 spans 16 amino acids. The V and J ends lost 4 bases and 3 bases, in that order; junction bases with no gene match: 9.